A selection of T cell receptor beta chains follows, all from one sample in a study of blood T cell repertoires in COVID-19. TCRdb keeps only in-frame clones here, not all; method: immunoSEQ multiplex PCR. In the table there are around 260,000 clones, roughly 83% of which are singletons. Sequencing was done on a sample of peripheral blood. Receptors originate from a man aged 60 to 75 who had recovered from COVID-19. The conserved cysteine and the conserved F or W are not part of the CDR3 here.

TRBV7-9	TRBJ2-7	ASSLSGVPGQQY
TRBV6-5	TRBJ1-1	ASSPRVQGEAF
TRBV24-1	TRBJ2-7	ATRAGGGYEQY
TRBV5-5	TRBJ1-1	ASSFLASTGGYEAF
TRBV29-1	TRBJ2-5	SVARDKRETQY
TRBV19	TRBJ2-7	ASSIELASYEQY
TRBV19	TRBJ1-5	ASSIDRGFSQPQH
TRBV6-5	TRBJ1-4	ASSRTGTNEKLF
TRBV27	TRBJ2-5	ASSPTRSRGETQY
TRBV7-3	TRBJ1-3	ASREGPSGNTIY
TRBV28	TRBJ1-6	ASRPLLRGGGIFNNSPLH
TRBV9	TRBJ2-7	ASSPPSPGTGRSYEQY
TRBV9	TRBJ2-2	ASSVVSGGLTGELF
TRBV5-1	TRBJ2-7	ASSPRGPDTYEQY
TRBV6-1	TRBJ2-7	ASSEHRSYEQY
TRBV3-1/TRBV3-2	TRBJ2-5	ASSHRVGKETQY
TRBV5-4	TRBJ2-4	ASSSTAGTGGNIQY
TRBV13	TRBJ2-5	ASSFRAVETQY
TRBV6-5	TRBJ1-5	ASNVRQGYQPQH
TRBV7-9	TRBJ1-5	ASSLDSGAGNQPQH
TRBV30	TRBJ1-6	ACQLTYNSPLH
TRBV24-1	TRBJ2-3	ATSDPGQGASTDTQY